This entry lists 6 T cell receptor beta chains sequenced from one sample in a study of early T cells in non-severe SARS-CoV-2 infection. TCRdb re-analysed the 5' RACE reads in MiXCR, keeping a single row per CDR3 protein. The sample has 26,000 or so distinct CDR3 sequences; approximately 4.1% are singletons. The sequenced material came from whole blood. Source of these receptors: an adult who was a healthcare worker with PCR-confirmed SARS-CoV-2 infection or an uninfected control (not recorded which).

This clonotype was picked up many times. V is TRBV4-2 and J is TRBJ2-7; 12 bases agree with TRBD2. CDR1 and CDR2 from the germline V gene are LGHNA and YNFKEQ. The CDR3 loop spans 17 amino acids. Germline trimming cut 0 bases from V and 4 bases from J; bases unmatched to any gene: 7. In nucleotides, the CDR3 is TGTGCCAGCAGCCAAGATCAGACTAGCGGGAGCAGGTACGAGCAGTACTTC. Translation: CASSQDQTSGSRYEQYF.

This clonotype occurred once. The J gene is TRBJ2-3, the V gene TRBV12-3 or TRBV12-4, with unresolved D. The CDR3 extends over 13 amino acids. Trimming took off 11 bases at V and 2 bases at J, with 14 bases between the two ends. CDR3 amino acids: CAGGPLDTDTQYF. The CDR3 coding sequence is TGTGCCGGCGGTCCTCTGGACACAGATACGCAGTATTTT.

In its sample, this clonotype ranks as medium-sized (0.01 to 0.1%). The gene calls are TRBV6-2 or TRBV6-3 and TRBJ2-3, with D possibly being TRBD2 (5 bases). Trimming cost V 2 bases and J 8 bases, with 8 bases left between them. The germline CDR1 and CDR2 sequences are MNHEY and SVGEGT. CDR3 length: 12 residues. The CDR3 nucleotides are TGTGCCAGCAGTTACCAGGACTCTACGCAGTATTTT. Its translation: CASSYQDSTQYF.

This clonotype was counted many times. V is TRBV7-2 and J is TRBJ1-3; D is unclear. Trimming left V 3 bases short and J 0 bases short, with 9 bases between. The CDR3 runs 15 residues. In germline, CDR1 is SGHTA, CDR2 FQGNSA. This CDR3 reads CASSLQLISGNTIYF. CDR3 sequence (DNA): TGTGCCAGCAGCTTGCAACTGATCTCTGGAAACACCATATATTTT.

This clonotype was observed at least ten times. The chain uses TRBV12-3 or TRBV12-4 and TRBJ2-2; the D is unclear. With 2 bases removed from V and 6 bases from J, the gap between germline ends came to 7 bases. The CDR3 length is 13 residues. CDR3 protein: CASSLNRAGELFF. In DNA form, the CDR3 reads TGTGCCAGCAGTTTAAATCGGGCCGGGGAGCTGTTTTTT.

This clonotype was detected a few times. The J gene is TRBJ2-7, the V gene TRBV7-8; D gene uncertain. In germline, CDR1 is SGHVS, CDR2 FQNEAQ. Deletions cut 4 bases from V and 3 bases from J, with 7 bases between. This CDR3 is 12 amino acids long. The CDR3 loop reads CASSSEFYEQYF. The CDR3 bases are TGTGCCAGCAGCTCAGAGTTCTACGAGCAGTACTTC. Complete variable domain (other parts from reference TRBV7-8 and TRBJ2-7): GAGVSQSPRYKVAKRGQDVALRCDPISGHVSLFWYQQALGQGPEFLTYFQNEAQLDKSGLPSDRFFAERPEGSVSTLKIQRTQQEDSAVYLCASSSEFYEQYFGPGTRLTVT.